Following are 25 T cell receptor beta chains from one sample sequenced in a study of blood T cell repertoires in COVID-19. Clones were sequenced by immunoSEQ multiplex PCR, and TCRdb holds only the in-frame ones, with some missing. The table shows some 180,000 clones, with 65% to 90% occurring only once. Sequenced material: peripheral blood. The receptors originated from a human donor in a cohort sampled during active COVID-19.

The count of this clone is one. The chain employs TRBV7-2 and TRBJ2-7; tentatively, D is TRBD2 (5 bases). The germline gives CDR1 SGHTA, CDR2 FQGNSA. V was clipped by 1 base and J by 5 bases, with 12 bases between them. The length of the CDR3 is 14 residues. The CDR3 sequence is CASSLGRTRDEQYF. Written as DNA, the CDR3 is TGTGCCAGCAGCTTAGGACGAACGAGGGACGAGCAGTACTTC. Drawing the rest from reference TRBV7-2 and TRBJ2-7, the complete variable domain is GAGVSQSPSNKVTEKGKDVELRCDPISGHTALYWYRQSLGQGLEFLIYFQGNSAPDKSGLPSDRFSAERTGGSVSTLTIQRTQQEDSAVYLCASSLGRTRDEQYFGPGTRLTVT.

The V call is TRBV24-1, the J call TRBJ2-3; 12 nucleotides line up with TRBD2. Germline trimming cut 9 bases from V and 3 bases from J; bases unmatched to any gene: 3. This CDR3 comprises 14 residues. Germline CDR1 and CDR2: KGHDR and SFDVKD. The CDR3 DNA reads TGTGCCACCTCCGGGACTAGCGGGACAGATACGCAGTATTTT. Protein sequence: CATSGTSGTDTQYF.

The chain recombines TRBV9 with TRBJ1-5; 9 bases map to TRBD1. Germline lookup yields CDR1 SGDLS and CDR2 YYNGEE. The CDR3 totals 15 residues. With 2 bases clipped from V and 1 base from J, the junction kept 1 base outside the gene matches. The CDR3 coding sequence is TGTGCCAGCAGCGTCGGACAGGGGAGCAATCAGCCCCAGCATTTT. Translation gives CASSVGQGSNQPQHF. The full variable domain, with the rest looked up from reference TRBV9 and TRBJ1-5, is DSGVTQTPKHLITATGQRVTLRCSPRSGDLSVYWYQQSLDQGLQFLIQYYNGEERAKGNILERFSAQQFPDLHSELNLSSLELGDSALYFCASSVGQGSNQPQHFGDGTRLSIL.

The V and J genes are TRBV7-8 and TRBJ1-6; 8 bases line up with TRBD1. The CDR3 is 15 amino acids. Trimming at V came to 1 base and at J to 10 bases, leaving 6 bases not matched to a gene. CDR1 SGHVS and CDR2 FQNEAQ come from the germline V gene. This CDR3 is CASSLEQGVRSPLHF. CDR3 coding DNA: TGTGCCAGCAGCTTAGAACAGGGGGTAAGATCACCCCTCCACTTT.

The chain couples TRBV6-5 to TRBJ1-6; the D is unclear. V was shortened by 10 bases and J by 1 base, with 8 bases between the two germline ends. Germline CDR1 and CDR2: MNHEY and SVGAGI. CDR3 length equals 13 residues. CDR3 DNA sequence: TGTGCCACGCGTATTTCCTATAATTCACCCCTCCACTTT. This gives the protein CATRISYNSPLHF.

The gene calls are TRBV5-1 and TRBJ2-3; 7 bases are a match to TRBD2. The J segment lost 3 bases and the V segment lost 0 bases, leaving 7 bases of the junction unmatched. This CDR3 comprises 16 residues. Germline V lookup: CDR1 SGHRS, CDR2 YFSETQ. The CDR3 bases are TGCGCCAGCAGCTTGGTCTCATTCGGGGGGACAGATACGCAGTATTTT. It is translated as CASSLVSFGGTDTQYF.

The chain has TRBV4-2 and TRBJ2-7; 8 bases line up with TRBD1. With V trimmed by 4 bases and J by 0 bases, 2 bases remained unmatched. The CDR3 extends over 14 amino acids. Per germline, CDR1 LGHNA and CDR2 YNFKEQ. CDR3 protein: CASSRTGSSYEQYF. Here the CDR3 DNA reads TGTGCCAGCAGCCGGACAGGGAGCTCCTACGAGCAGTACTTC.

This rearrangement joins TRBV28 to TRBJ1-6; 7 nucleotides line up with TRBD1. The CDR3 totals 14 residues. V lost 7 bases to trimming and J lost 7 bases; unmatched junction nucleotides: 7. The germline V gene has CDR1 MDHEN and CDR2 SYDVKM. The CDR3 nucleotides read TGTGCCAGCACCCGAGGGACAGAAAATTCACCCCTCCACTTT. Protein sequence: CASTRGTENSPLHF.

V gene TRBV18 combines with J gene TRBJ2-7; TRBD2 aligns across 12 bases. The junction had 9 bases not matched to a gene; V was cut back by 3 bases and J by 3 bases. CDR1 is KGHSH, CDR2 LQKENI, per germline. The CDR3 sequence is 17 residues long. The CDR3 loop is CASSPNGLAGPFYEQYF. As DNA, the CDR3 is TGTGCCAGCTCACCCAACGGACTAGCGGGACCCTTCTACGAGCAGTACTTC.

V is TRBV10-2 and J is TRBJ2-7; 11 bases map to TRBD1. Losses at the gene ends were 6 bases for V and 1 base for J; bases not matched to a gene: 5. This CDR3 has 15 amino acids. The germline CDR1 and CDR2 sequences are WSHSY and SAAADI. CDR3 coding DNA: TGCGCCAGCAGACCCGGGACAGGGGGTTCCTACGAGCAGTACTTC. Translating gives CASRPGTGGSYEQYF.

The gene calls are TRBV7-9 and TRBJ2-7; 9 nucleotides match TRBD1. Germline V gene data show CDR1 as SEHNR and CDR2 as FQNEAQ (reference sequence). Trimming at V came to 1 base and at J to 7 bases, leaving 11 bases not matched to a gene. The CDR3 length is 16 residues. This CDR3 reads CASSLDPGQGLSEQYF. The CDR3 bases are TGTGCCAGCAGCTTAGACCCGGGACAGGGCTTGTCGGAGCAGTACTTC.

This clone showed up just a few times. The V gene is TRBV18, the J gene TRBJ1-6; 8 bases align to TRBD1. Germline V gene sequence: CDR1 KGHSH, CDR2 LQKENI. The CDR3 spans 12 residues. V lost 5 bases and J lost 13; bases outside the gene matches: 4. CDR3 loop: CASSGDRGPLHF. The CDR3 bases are TGTGCCAGCTCAGGAGACAGGGGCCCCCTCCACTTT.

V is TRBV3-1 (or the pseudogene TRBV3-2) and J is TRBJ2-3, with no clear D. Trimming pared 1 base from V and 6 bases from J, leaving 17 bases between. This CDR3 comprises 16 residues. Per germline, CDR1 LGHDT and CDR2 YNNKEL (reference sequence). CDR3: CASSQVIAQSPDTQYF. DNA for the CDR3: TGTGCCAGCAGCCAAGTAATAGCACAAAGCCCCGATACGCAGTATTTT.

CDR3 protein: CASSHPLVQGQETQYF. CDR3 bases: TGTGCCAGCAGTCACCCCCTGGTACAGGGGCAAGAGACCCAGTACTTC. The chain combines TRBV3-1 (or the pseudogene TRBV3-2) with TRBJ2-5, with 7 bases lining up with TRBD1. The junction had 12 bases not matched to a gene; V was cut back by 6 bases and J by 2 bases. Looked up from germline, CDR1 is LGHDT and CDR2 is YNNKEL (reference sequence). This CDR3 comprises 16 residues.

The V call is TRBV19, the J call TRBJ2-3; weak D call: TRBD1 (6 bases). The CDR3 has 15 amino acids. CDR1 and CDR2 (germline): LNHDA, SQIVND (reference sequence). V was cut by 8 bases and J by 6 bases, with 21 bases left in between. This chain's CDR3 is CASSRQDPGGDTQYF. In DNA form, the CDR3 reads TGTGCCAGTTCCCGACAGGACCCTGGCGGGGATACGCAGTATTTT.

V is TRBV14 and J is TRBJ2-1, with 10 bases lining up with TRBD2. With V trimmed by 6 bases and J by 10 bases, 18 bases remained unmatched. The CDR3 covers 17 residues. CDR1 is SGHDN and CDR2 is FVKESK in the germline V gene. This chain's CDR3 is CASSPRGTSGRAQEQFF. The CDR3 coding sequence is TGTGCCAGCAGTCCGCGCGGGACAAGCGGGAGGGCCCAAGAGCAGTTCTTC. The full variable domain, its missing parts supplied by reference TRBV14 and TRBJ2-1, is EAGVTQFPSHSVIEKGQTVTLRCDPISGHDNLYWYRRVMGKEIKFLLHFVKESKQDESGMPNNRFLAERTGGTYSTLKVQPAELEDSGVYFCASSPRGTSGRAQEQFFGPGTRLTVL.

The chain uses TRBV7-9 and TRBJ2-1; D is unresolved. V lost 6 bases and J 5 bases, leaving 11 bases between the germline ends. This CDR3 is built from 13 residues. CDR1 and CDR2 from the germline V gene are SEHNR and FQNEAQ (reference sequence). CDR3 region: CASSSRVDNEQFF. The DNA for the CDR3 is TGTGCCAGCAGTTCGCGTGTAGACAATGAGCAGTTCTTC.

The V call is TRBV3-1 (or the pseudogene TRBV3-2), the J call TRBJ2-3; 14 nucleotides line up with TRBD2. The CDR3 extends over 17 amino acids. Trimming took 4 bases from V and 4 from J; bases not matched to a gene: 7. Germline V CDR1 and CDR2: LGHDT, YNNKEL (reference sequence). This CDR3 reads CASSPGTSGRRADTQYF. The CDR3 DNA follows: TGTGCCAGCAGCCCCGGGACTAGCGGGAGAAGGGCAGATACGCAGTATTTT.

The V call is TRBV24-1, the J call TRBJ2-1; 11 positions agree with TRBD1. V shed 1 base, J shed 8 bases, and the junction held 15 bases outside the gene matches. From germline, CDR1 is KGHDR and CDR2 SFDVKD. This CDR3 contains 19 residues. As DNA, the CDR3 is TGTGCCACCAGTGATTTTATCCGATCAGGGACAGGGGGTAAGGATGAGCAGTTCTTC. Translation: CATSDFIRSGTGGKDEQFF.

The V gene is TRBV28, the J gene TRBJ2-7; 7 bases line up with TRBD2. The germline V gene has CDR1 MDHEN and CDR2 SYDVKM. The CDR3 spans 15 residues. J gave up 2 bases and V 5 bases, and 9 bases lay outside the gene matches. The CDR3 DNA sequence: TGTGCCAGCAGTGGGCGGGCTAGCGGAGCCTACGAGCAGTACTTC. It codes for CASSGRASGAYEQYF.

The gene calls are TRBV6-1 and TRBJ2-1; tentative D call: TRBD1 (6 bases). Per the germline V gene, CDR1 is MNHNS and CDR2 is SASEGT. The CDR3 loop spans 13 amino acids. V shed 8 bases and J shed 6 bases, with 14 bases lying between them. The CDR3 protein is CASADAGVNEQFF. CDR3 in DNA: TGTGCCAGCGCCGACGCAGGGGTCAATGAGCAGTTCTTC.

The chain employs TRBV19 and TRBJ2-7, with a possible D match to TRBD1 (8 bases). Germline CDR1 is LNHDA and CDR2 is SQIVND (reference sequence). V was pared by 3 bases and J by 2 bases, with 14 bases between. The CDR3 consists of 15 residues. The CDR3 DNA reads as TGTGCCAGTAGTATGAAACAGGGGGGGACCTACGAGCAGTACTTC. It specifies CASSMKQGGTYEQYF.

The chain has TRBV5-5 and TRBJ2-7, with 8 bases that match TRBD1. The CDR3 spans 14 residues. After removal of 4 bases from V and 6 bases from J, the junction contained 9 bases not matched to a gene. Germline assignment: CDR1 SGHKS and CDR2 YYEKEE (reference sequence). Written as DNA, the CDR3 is TGTGCCAGCAGCGTGGCAGGGGGCCCGGGCGAGCAGTACTTC. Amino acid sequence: CASSVAGGPGEQYF.

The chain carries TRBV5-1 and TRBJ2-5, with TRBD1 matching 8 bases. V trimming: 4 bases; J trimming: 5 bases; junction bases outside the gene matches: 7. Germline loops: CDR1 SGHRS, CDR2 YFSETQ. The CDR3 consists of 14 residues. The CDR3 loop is CASSPRTGRETQYF. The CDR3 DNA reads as TGCGCCAGCAGCCCTAGGACAGGGAGGGAGACCCAGTACTTC.

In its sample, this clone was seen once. The CDR3 loop reads CASSGVAGGPGTDTQYF. CDR3 sequence (DNA): TGTGCCAGCAGTGGAGTAGCGGGAGGGCCCGGCACAGATACGCAGTATTTT. The gene calls are TRBV2 and TRBJ2-3; 11 nucleotides agree with TRBD2. V dropped 4 bases and J dropped 1; count of bases not matched to a gene: 7. Germline CDR1 and CDR2: SNHLY and FYNNEI. The CDR3 sequence is 17 residues long.